Listed here are 19 T cell receptor beta chains from one sample, sequenced in a study of blood T cell repertoires in COVID-19. Clones were read by immunoSEQ multiplex PCR, and TCRdb kept only the in-frame ones, dropping some. The table shows over 60,000 clones, with about 91% occurring only once. Sequencing input: peripheral blood. These receptors were collected from a man aged 80 or over with acute or convalescent COVID-19.

This sequence joins TRBV7-2 and TRBJ2-6; TRBD2 matches 14 bases. The germline CDR1 and CDR2 sequences are SGHTA and FQGNSA. V was clipped by 1 base and J by 2 bases; unmatched bases: 1. The CDR3 has 18 residues. CDR3: CASSLEGLAGAGANVLTF. The CDR3 region has the DNA TGTGCCAGCAGCTTAGAGGGACTAGCGGGGGCTGGGGCCAACGTCCTGACTTTC.

This clone was recorded once. The CDR3 coding sequence is TGTGCCTGGAGTGTACAGCGTGGACAGGGAAGAAGGAGCAATCAGCCCCAGCATTTT. The encoded protein is CAWSVQRGQGRRSNQPQHF. This rearrangement joins TRBV30 to TRBJ1-5, with TRBD1 matching 8 bases. V lost 0 bases, J lost 1 base, and 14 bases stayed unmatched. The CDR3 covers 19 residues. CDR1 and CDR2 (germline): GTSNPN, SVGIG (reference sequence).

The chain joins TRBV5-1 to TRBJ2-5, with 12 bases that match TRBD2. In germline, CDR1 is SGHRS, CDR2 YFSETQ. The CDR3 is 16 residues long. J was trimmed by 2 bases and V by 0 bases; bases with no gene match: 2. The CDR3 coding sequence is TGCGCCAGCAGCTTGGGCCTAGCGGGGGGGCAAGAGACCCAGTACTTC. Translating it yields CASSLGLAGGQETQYF.

V and J are TRBV12-3 or TRBV12-4 and TRBJ2-6; D call uncertain. The CDR3 has 13 amino acids. V was shortened by 6 bases and J by 4 bases, with 7 bases between the two germline ends. Here the CDR3 reads CASSRGGANVLTF. The CDR3 nucleotides are TGTGCCAGCAGCCGAGGAGGGGCCAACGTCCTGACTTTC.

This rearrangement joins TRBV9 to TRBJ1-1; D not resolved. With 3 bases removed from V and 11 bases from J, the gap between germline ends came to 14 bases. In germline, CDR1 is SGDLS, CDR2 YYNGEE. The CDR3 spans 12 residues. In nucleotides, the CDR3 is TGTGCCAGCAGCGAGGACTTGGAAGAGGCTTTCTTT. It encodes CASSEDLEEAFF.

The chain combines TRBV2 with TRBJ1-2; 8 nucleotides align to TRBD1. The CDR3 has 13 amino acids. Germline values: CDR1 SNHLY, CDR2 FYNNEI. The junction had 5 bases not matched to a gene; V was cut back by 10 bases and J by 1 base. In DNA, the CDR3 is TGTGCCACCGGACAGGGTAGTAACTATGGCTACACCTTC. It is translated as CATGQGSNYGYTF.

The CDR3 sequence: CSVGLGRATEAFF. The CDR3 DNA sequence: TGCAGCGTGGGATTGGGGAGGGCCACTGAAGCTTTCTTT. The chain carries TRBV29-1 and TRBJ1-1; D uncertain. The CDR3 is 13 residues long. Trimming took off 6 bases at V and 4 bases at J, with 15 bases between the two ends. CDR1 is SQVTM and CDR2 is ANQGSEA in the germline V gene.

The rearrangement links TRBV7-2 to TRBJ1-1; 8 bases are a match to TRBD1. The CDR3 spans 14 residues. Germline V gene lookup returns CDR1 SGHTA and CDR2 FQGNSA. The junction had 4 bases not matched to a gene; V was cut back by 6 bases and J by 1 base. The chain's CDR3 is CASSPQGGNTEAFF. The CDR3 region has the DNA TGTGCCAGCAGTCCACAGGGGGGGAACACTGAAGCTTTCTTT.

V is TRBV14 and J is TRBJ2-1; TRBD2 matches at 11 bases. This CDR3 contains 14 residues. Germline-derived CDR1 and CDR2 are SGHDN and FVKESK. J gave up 12 bases and V 4 bases, and 8 bases lay outside the gene matches. DNA of the CDR3: TGTGCCAGCAGCCCTGGACTAGCGGGCAGAGGGCAGTTCTTC. Its protein is CASSPGLAGRGQFF.

The chain couples TRBV3-1 (or the pseudogene TRBV3-2) to TRBJ1-3, with unresolved D. The CDR3 loop spans 15 amino acids. V was pared by 0 bases and J by 3 bases, with 9 bases between. Germline CDR1 LGHDT, CDR2 YNNKEL (reference sequence). The CDR3 protein is CASSQERLIGNTIYF. The CDR3 region has the DNA TGTGCCAGCAGCCAAGAGCGACTTATTGGAAACACCATATATTTT.

The V and J genes are TRBV10-2 and TRBJ1-4; weak D call: TRBD1 (5 bases). Germline CDR1 WSHSY, CDR2 SAAADI. Trimming took 2 bases from V and 2 from J, leaving 9 bases between them. The CDR3 is 15 amino acids. CDR3 sequence (DNA): TGCGCCAGCAGTGAGGGGGCGCCTACTAATGAAAAACTGTTTTTT. This sequence encodes CASSEGAPTNEKLFF.

The rearrangement joins TRBV5-6 to TRBJ1-2; no clear D gene. Germline V gene lookup returns CDR1 SGHDT and CDR2 YYEEEE. With 4 bases removed from V and 8 bases from J, the gap between germline ends came to 9 bases. CDR3 size: 11 residues. In DNA form, the CDR3 reads TGTGCCAGCAGCCGACGGGAGGGCTACACCTTC. It yields the protein CASSRREGYTF.

The gene calls are TRBV3-1 (or the pseudogene TRBV3-2) and TRBJ1-1; D may be TRBD1 (6 bases). This CDR3 is built from 13 residues. Trimming stripped 3 bases from V and 11 bases from J, with 16 bases between. Germline V gene lookup returns CDR1 LGHDT and CDR2 YNNKEL (reference sequence). DNA for the CDR3: TGTGCCAGCAGCCAGGGAAACAGGGCAGAGGCTTTCTTT. It is translated as CASSQGNRAEAFF.

The chain carries TRBV9 and TRBJ2-2, with 8 bases identical to TRBD2. Germline loops: CDR1 SGDLS, CDR2 YYNGEE. The CDR3 totals 15 residues. The junction had 5 bases not matched to a gene; V was cut back by 3 bases and J by 4 bases. CDR3 DNA sequence: TGTGCCAGCAGCGAGGCGGGGGGAATCACCGGGGAGCTGTTTTTT. Protein product: CASSEAGGITGELFF.

DNA for the CDR3: TGTGCCAGCAGCCAGGGGACTAGCGGGAGAAATGAGCAGTTCTTC. This encodes CASSQGTSGRNEQFF. The V call is TRBV3-1 (or the pseudogene TRBV3-2), the J call TRBJ2-1; TRBD2 aligns across 14 bases. Germline lookup yields CDR1 LGHDT and CDR2 YNNKEL (reference sequence). The CDR3 sequence is 15 residues long. V gave up 3 bases and J gave up 7 bases; unmatched junction bases: 2.

This chain connects TRBV5-4 to TRBJ1-6, with 7 bases that match TRBD1. Trimming cost V 2 bases and J 7 bases; bases outside gene matches: 3. Germline CDR1 SGHNT, CDR2 YYREEE (reference sequence). The CDR3 totals 14 residues. The CDR3 sequence is CASSLQGWNSPLHF. In DNA, the CDR3 is TGTGCCAGCAGCTTACAGGGGTGGAATTCACCCCTCCACTTT.

The chain couples TRBV2 to TRBJ1-1; D is possibly TRBD1 (6 bases). CDR3 length: 14 amino acids. Germline-derived CDR1 and CDR2 are SNHLY and FYNNEI. Trimming took 4 bases from V and 4 from J, leaving 13 bases between them. The CDR3 region is CASSVGGPGTEAFF. DNA of the CDR3: TGTGCCAGCAGTGTGGGGGGGCCGGGCACTGAAGCTTTCTTT.

The chain couples TRBV19 to TRBJ2-1; 14 bases are shared with TRBD2. Looked up from germline, CDR1 is LNHDA and CDR2 is SQIVND (reference sequence). The CDR3 loop spans 15 amino acids. After removal of 5 bases from V and 8 bases from J, the junction contained 5 bases not matched to a gene. The CDR3 nucleotides are TGTGCCAGTAGTGTGACTAGCGGGGGGGCAGATGAGCAGTTCTTC. Translating it yields CASSVTSGGADEQFF. Supplemented by reference TRBV19 and TRBJ2-1, the full variable domain reads DGGITQSPKYLFRKEGQNVTLSCEQNLNHDAMYWYRQDPGQGLRLIYYSQIVNDFQKGDIAEGYSVSREKKESFPLTVTSAQKNPTAFYLCASSVTSGGADEQFFGPGTRLTVL.

CDR3 sequence reads: CASSEGQGLRGYTF. The CDR3 DNA sequence: TGTGCCAGCAGTGAAGGACAGGGACTGCGTGGCTACACCTTC. The chain uses TRBV2 and TRBJ1-2; TRBD1 matches at 7 bases. This CDR3 has 14 amino acids. The J segment lost 7 bases and the V segment lost 1 base, leaving 6 bases of the junction unmatched. Germline lookup yields CDR1 SNHLY and CDR2 FYNNEI. Full variable domain (remainder filled in from reference TRBV2 and TRBJ1-2): EPEVTQTPSHQVTQMGQEVILRCVPISNHLYFYWYRQILGQKVEFLVSFYNNEISEKSEIFDDQFSVERPDGSNFTLKIRSTKLEDSAMYFCASSEGQGLRGYTFGSGTRLTVV.